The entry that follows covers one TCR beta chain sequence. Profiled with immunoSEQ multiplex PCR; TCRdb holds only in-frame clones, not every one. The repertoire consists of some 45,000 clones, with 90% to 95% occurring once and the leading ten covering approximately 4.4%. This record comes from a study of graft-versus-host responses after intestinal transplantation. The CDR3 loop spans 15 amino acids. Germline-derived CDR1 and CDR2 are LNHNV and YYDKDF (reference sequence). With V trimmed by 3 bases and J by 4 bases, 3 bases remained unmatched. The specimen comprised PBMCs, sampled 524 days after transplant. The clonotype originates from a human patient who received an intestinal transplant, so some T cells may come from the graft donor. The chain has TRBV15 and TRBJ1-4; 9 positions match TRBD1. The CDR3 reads CATSSTGGFNEKLFF. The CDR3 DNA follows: TGTGCCACCAGCAGTACAGGGGGCTTTAATGAAAAACTGTTTTTT.